One T cell receptor beta chain is described in this entry. What it recognizes is unknown. The CDR3 contains 13 residues. CDR1 SGHRS and CDR2 YFSETQ come from the germline V gene. V dropped 5 bases and J dropped 11; count of bases not matched to a gene: 12. The data derive from a study of cytomegalovirus exposure and HLA in healthy donors. Overall study context: Earlier sequencing of 150 million to 200 million T cells yielded approximately 120 million unique TCR beta sequences. Broader study findings: Solely CMV serostatus was available to characterize immune exposure. Sequences of the TCR beta chain were said to predict the HLA-A and HLA-B alleles of most subjects accurately. TCR beta V segments were, for the most part, productive about 87% or about 30% of the time in an earlier analysis.

The PCR used 60 Vbeta and 13 Jbeta primers. Only in-frame clones appear in the TCRdb table, and some are missing; sequencing was by immunoSEQ multiplex PCR. The sample lists more than 65,000 clones, 75% to 80% occurring once. This receptor was taken from a female donor in good health and CMV-seronegative. This chain uses TRBV5-1 with TRBJ1-1; 7 nucleotides match TRBD1. The sequencing sample was made of PBMCs. The CDR3 is CASRPGQSPVAFF. In nucleotides, the CDR3 is TGCGCCAGCAGACCGGGACAGTCCCCGGTTGCTTTCTTT.